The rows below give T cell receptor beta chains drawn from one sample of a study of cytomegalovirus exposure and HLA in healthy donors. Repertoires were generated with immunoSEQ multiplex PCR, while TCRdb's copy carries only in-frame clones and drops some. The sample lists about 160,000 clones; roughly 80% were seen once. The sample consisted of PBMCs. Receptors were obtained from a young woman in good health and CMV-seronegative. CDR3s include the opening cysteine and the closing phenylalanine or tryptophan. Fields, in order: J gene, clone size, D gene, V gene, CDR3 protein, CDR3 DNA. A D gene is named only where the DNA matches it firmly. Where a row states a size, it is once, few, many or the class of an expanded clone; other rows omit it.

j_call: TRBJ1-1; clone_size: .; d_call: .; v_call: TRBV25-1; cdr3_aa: CASSATGQTEAFF; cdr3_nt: TGTGCCAGCAGTGCTACAGGGCAGACTGAAGCTTTCTTT
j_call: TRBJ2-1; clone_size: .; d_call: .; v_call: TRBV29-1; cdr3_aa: CSVRAGRWNEQFF; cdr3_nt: TGCAGCGTCCGTGCGGGGAGGTGGAATGAGCAGTTCTTC
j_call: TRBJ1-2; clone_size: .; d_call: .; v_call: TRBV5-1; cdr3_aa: CASSLRQDGYGYTF; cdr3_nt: TGCGCCAGCAGCTTGCGACAGGACGGCTATGGCTACACCTTC
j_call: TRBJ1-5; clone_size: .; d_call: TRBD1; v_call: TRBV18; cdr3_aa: CASSNLTPGQGAQPQHF; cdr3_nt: TGTGCCAGCTCAAATTTAACTCCGGGACAGGGGGCCCAGCCCCAGCATTTT
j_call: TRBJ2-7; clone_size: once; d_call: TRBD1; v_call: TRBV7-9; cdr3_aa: CASSLGQGIEEQYF; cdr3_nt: TGTGCCAGCAGCCTGGGACAGGGGATAGAAGAGCAGTACTTC
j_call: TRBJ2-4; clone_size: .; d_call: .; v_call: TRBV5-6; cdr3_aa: CASSLDRGGNIQYF; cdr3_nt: TGTGCCAGCAGCTTGGACAGGGGAGGAAACATTCAGTACTTC
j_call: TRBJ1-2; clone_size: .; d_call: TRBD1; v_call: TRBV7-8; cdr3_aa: CASSRNPGQGTGGYTF; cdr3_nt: TGTGCCAGCAGCCGAAATCCGGGACAGGGGACGGGAGGCTACACCTTC
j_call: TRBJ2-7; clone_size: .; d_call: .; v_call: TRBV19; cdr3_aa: CASSWDFSYEQYF; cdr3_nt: TGTGCCAGTAGCTGGGACTTCTCCTACGAGCAGTACTTC
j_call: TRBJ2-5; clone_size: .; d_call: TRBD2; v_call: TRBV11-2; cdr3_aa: CASSFGLGGSGTQYF; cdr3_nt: TGTGCCAGCAGCTTTGGCCTGGGGGGGTCGGGGACCCAGTACTTC
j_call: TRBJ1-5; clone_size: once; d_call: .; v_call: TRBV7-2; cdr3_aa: CASSLPFQPQHF; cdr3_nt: TGTGCCAGCAGCTTACCGTTTCAGCCCCAGCATTTT
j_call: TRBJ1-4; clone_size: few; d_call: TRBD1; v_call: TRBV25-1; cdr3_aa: CASRGQARDRLFF; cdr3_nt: TGTGCCAGCAGAGGACAGGCTAGAGATCGTCTGTTTTTT
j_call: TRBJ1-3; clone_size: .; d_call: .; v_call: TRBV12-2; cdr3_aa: CASRLRRDRAGGNTIYF; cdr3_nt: TGTGCAAGTCGCTTAAGACGGGATCGGGCGGGGGGAAACACCATATATTTT
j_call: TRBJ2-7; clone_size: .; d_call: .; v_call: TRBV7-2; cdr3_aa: CASSSGLYVRYEQYF; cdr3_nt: TGTGCCAGCAGCTCAGGACTTTATGTGCGCTACGAGCAGTACTTC
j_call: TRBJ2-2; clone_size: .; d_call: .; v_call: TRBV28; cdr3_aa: CASVPGGQNTGELFF; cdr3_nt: TGTGCCAGCGTCCCCGGGGGGCAGAACACCGGGGAGCTGTTTTTT
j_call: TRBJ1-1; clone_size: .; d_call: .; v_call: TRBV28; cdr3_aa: CASTSPRLNTEAFF; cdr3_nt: TGTGCCAGCACGTCCCCGAGGTTGAACACTGAAGCTTTCTTT
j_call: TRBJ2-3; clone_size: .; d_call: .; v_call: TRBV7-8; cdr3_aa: CASSLERQQRFSTDTQYF; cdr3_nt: TGTGCCAGCAGCTTAGAGAGACAGCAAAGGTTTAGCACAGATACGCAGTATTTT
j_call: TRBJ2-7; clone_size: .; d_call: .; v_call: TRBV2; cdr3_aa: CASTRQGGFYEQYF; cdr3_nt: TGTGCCAGCACTCGGCAGGGAGGCTTCTACGAGCAGTACTTC
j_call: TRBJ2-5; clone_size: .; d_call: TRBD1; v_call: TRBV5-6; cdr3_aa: CASSPLGQGQETQYF; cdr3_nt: TGTGCCAGCAGCCCGTTGGGACAGGGCCAAGAGACCCAGTACTTC
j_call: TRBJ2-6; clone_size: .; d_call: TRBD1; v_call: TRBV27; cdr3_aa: CASSLGTGWLGANGLTF; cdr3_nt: TGTGCCAGCAGTTTAGGGACAGGGTGGTTGGGGGCCAACGGCCTGACTTTC
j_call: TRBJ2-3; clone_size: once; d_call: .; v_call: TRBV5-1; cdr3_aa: CASSSGLRTDTQYF; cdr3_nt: TGCGCCAGCAGCTCGGGACTGAGGACGGATACGCAGTATTTT
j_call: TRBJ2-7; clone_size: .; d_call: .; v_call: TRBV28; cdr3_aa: CASSLWAGSGEQYF; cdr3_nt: TGTGCCAGCAGTTTATGGGCGGGGTCGGGCGAGCAGTACTTC
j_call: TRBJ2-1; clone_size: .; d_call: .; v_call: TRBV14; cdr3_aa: CASSQGIWTVNNEQFF; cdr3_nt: TGTGCCAGCAGCCAAGGCATCTGGACAGTAAACAATGAGCAGTTCTTC
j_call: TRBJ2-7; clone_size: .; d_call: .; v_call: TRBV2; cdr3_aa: CPSGSYEQYF; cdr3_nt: TGTCCCTCCGGGAGCTACGAGCAGTACTTC
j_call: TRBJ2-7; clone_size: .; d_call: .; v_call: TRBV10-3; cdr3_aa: CAIRSGGDYEQYF; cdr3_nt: TGTGCCATCAGGTCCGGGGGTGACTACGAGCAGTACTTC
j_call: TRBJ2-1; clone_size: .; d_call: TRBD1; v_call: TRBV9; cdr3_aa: CASSVRGTAYNEQFF; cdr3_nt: TGTGCCAGCAGCGTCAGGGGGACGGCCTACAATGAGCAGTTCTTC
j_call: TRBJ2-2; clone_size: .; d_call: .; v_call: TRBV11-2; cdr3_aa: CASSYRRGAVGELFF; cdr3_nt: TGTGCCAGCAGCTACCGCCGGGGGGCTGTCGGGGAGCTGTTTTTT
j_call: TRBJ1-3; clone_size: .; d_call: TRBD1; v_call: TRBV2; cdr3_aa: CASSLTADRAAGNTIYF; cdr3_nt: TGTGCCAGCAGCCTAACGGCTGACAGGGCGGCTGGAAACACCATATATTTT
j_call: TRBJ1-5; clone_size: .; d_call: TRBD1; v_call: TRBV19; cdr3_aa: CASSPRDRGMGQPQHF; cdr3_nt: TGTGCCAGTAGTCCCCGGGACAGGGGGATGGGACAGCCCCAGCATTTT
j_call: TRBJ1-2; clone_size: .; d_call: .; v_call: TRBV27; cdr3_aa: CASSPNREANYGYTF; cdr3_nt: TGTGCCAGCAGCCCAAACAGGGAAGCTAACTATGGCTACACCTTC
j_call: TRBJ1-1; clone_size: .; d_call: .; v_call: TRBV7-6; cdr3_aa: CASSFASGLGEAFF; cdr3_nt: TGTGCCAGCAGCTTCGCCTCGGGATTGGGTGAAGCTTTCTTT
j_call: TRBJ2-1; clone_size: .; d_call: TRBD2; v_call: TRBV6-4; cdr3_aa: CASSEGATSGHNEQFF; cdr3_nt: TGTGCCAGCAGTGAAGGCGCGACTAGCGGGCACAATGAGCAGTTCTTC
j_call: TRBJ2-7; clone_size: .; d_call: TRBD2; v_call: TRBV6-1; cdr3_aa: CASSRVREAYEQYF; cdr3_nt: TGTGCCAGCAGCAGGGTACGGGAGGCCTACGAGCAGTACTTC
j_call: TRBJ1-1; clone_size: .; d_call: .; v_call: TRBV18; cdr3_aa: CASSQGSLTEAFF; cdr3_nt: TGTGCCAGCTCACAGGGGTCATTGACTGAAGCTTTCTTT
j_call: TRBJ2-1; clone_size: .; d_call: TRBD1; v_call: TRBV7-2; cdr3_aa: CASSLPRNRGLSSYNEQFF; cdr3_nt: TGTGCCAGCAGCTTACCCAGGAACAGGGGCCTTAGCTCCTACAATGAGCAGTTCTTC
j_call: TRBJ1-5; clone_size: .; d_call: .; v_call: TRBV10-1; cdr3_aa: CASSERGRHQPQHF; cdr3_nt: TGCGCCAGCAGTGAGAGGGGTCGGCATCAGCCCCAGCATTTT
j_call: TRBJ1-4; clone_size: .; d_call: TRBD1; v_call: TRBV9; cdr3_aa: CASSVGTGHEKLFF; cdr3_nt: TGTGCCAGCAGCGTAGGGACAGGGCATGAAAAACTGTTTTTT
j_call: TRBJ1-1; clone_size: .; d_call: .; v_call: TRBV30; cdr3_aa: CAWVPLNTEAFF; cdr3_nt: TGTGCCTGGGTTCCTTTGAACACTGAAGCTTTCTTT
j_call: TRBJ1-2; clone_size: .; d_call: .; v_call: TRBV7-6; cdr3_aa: CASSSRPDRNYGYTF; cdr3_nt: TGTGCCAGCAGCTCTAGACCGGACAGAAACTATGGCTACACCTTC
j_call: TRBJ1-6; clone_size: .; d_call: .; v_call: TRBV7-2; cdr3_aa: CASSLLAGAAYNSPLHF; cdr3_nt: TGTGCCAGCAGTTTACTGGCCGGCGCGGCCTATAATTCACCCCTCCACTTT
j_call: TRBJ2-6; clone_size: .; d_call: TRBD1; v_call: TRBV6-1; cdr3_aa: CASSQGAAGANVLTF; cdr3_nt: TGTGCCAGCAGCCAGGGGGCTGCTGGGGCCAACGTCCTGACTTTC